This T cell receptor (beta chain) was identified during a study of blood T cell repertoires in COVID-19. Study-level background: Italy, Spain and the United States were the sources of the convalescent and acute COVID-19 samples. In each case, the material was cDNA or gDNA derived from T cells, B-cell-depleted T cells, or PBMCs.

In the authors' methods: Reference gene primer amplification yielded estimated nucleated cell counts. Method: immunoSEQ multiplex PCR; TCRdb's copy keeps in-frame clones and lacks some. V and J calls and clone size come straight from that table; D and trimming were deduced from the DNA. Of approximately 100,000 clones listed, about 80% are singletons. This clone was observed a few times. The specimen sequenced was peripheral blood. The sequence derives from a human donor in a cohort sampled during active COVID-19.

DNA for the CDR3: TGTGCCAGCAGTCAATGGGACAGGGACACTGAAGCTTTCTTT. It codes for CASSQWDRDTEAFF. The rearrangement joins TRBV5-6 to TRBJ1-1; 9 positions match TRBD1. This CDR3 has 14 amino acids. The V segment lost 5 bases and the J segment 3 bases; nucleotides outside the gene matches: 5. Germline CDR1 is SGHDT and CDR2 is YYEEEE.